The 24 T cell receptor beta chains presented below share a single source sample, sequenced in a study of blood T cell repertoires in COVID-19. The protocol was immunoSEQ multiplex PCR, while the TCRdb copy is restricted to in-frame clones and leaves out a portion. Among fewer than 65,000 clones listed, about 90% were seen once. The source material was peripheral blood. The receptors stem from a human donor with acute or convalescent COVID-19. The donor label of this sample is uncertain.

This clone appeared a single time. V is TRBV7-9 and J is TRBJ1-5; D is undetermined. The CDR3 sequence is 16 residues long. V shed 0 bases and J shed 2 bases, with 11 bases lying between them. Germline CDR1 SEHNR, CDR2 FQNEAQ (reference sequence). The CDR3 sequence: CASSLAVGQGNQPQHF. The CDR3 bases are TGTGCCAGCAGCTTAGCGGTCGGTCAGGGCAATCAGCCCCAGCATTTT.

A note on this clone: In the same sample, other DNA sequences code for this CDR3. The chain is built from TRBV28 and TRBJ1-5, with D unresolved. The CDR3 covers 14 residues. V gave up 6 bases and J gave up 2 bases, with 11 bases separating them. Germline-derived CDR1 and CDR2 are MDHEN and SYDVKM. The CDR3 sequence is CASRPTGGNQPQHF. The CDR3 DNA reads as TGTGCCAGCAGACCTACCGGAGGCAATCAGCCCCAGCATTTT. The full variable domain, completed using reference TRBV28 and TRBJ1-5, is DVKVTQSSRYLVKRTGEKVFLECVQDMDHENMFWYRQDPGLGLRLIYFSYDVKMKEKGDIPEGYSVSREKKERFSLILESASTNQTSMYLCASRPTGGNQPQHFGDGTRLSIL.

This clone has a count of ten or more. The gene calls are TRBV10-1 and TRBJ2-3; perhaps TRBD2 as D (5 bases). The CDR3 covers 11 residues. Germline V lookup: CDR1 WNHNN, CDR2 SYGVQD (reference sequence). With 10 bases removed from V and 5 bases from J, the gap between germline ends came to 10 bases. The CDR3 protein is CATRSGDTQYF. The DNA of the CDR3 is TGCGCCACCAGAAGCGGAGATACGCAGTATTTT.

This clone came up a few times. V usage is TRBV30 and J usage is TRBJ2-7; maybe TRBD1 (5 bases). Per germline, CDR1 GTSNPN and CDR2 SVGIG (reference sequence). The germline V and J ends were trimmed by 1 base and 0 bases, with 16 bases remaining between them. The CDR3 extends over 16 amino acids. This CDR3 reads CAWSAVDKDCSYEQYV. The CDR3 region has the DNA TGTGCCTGGAGTGCGGTGGACAAAGACTGCTCCTACGAGCAGTACGTC.

This chain joins TRBV19 and TRBJ2-3; 8 positions agree with TRBD1. Unmatched junction bases numbered 12, after V lost 5 bases and J lost 2 bases. The germline V gene encodes CDR1 LNHDA and CDR2 SQIVND (reference sequence). The CDR3 covers 17 residues. The CDR3 spells CASSLPPGQAFTDTQYF. The CDR3 coding sequence is TGTGCCAGTAGTTTACCCCCGGGACAGGCTTTCACAGATACGCAGTATTTT.

The V call is TRBV10-3, the J call TRBJ2-6; 9 bases fit TRBD1. J gave up 0 bases and V 3 bases, and 3 bases lay outside the gene matches. This CDR3 contains 17 residues. CDR1 is ENHRY, CDR2 SYGVKD, per germline. This CDR3 is CAISDGQGSSGANVLTF. The CDR3 DNA follows: TGTGCCATCAGTGACGGACAGGGGAGCTCTGGGGCCAACGTCCTGACTTTC.

The genes are TRBV28 and TRBJ2-5; TRBD1 is a possible D gene (7 bases). The CDR3 has 15 residues. V lost 4 bases and J lost 5, with 17 bases in between. The germline V gene encodes CDR1 MDHEN and CDR2 SYDVKM. CDR3: CASSSSEGAKETQYF. The DNA of the CDR3 is TGTGCCAGCAGTTCCTCGGAGGGGGCTAAGGAGACCCAGTACTTC.

V is TRBV9 and J is TRBJ2-2; D is perhaps TRBD1 (6 bases). Germline assignment: CDR1 SGDLS and CDR2 YYNGEE. The CDR3 is 14 residues long. V dropped 3 bases and J dropped 3 bases, with 9 bases sitting between them. CDR3 bases: TGTGCCAGCAGCGGGGCAGGGGACACCGGGGAGCTGTTTTTT. It is translated as CASSGAGDTGELFF.

Notes on this clone: The junction does not match germline at one end; this may be a read error. The chain links TRBV18 to TRBJ2-1; D might be TRBD2 (6 bases). There are 14 residues in the CDR3. Per the germline V gene, CDR1 is KGHSH and CDR2 is LQKENI. The CDR3 nucleotides read TGTGCCAGCTCACCCTATTCCGGGGGTAGCGAGCCGTTCTTC. Its translation: CASSPYSGGSEPFF.

The chain joins TRBV9 to TRBJ1-4, with D tentatively TRBD1 (5 bases). V gave up 0 bases and J gave up 4 bases, with 22 bases separating them. The CDR3 totals 19 residues. Per the germline V gene, CDR1 is SGDLS and CDR2 is YYNGEE. This CDR3 reads CASSVAQHSKGALNEKLFF. CDR3 sequence (DNA): TGTGCCAGCAGCGTAGCCCAACACTCGAAAGGGGCCCTTAATGAAAAACTGTTTTTT.

The chain couples TRBV28 to TRBJ1-3; no clear D gene. Deletions cut 2 bases from V and 2 bases from J, with 13 bases between. The CDR3 is made up of 16 amino acids. Per the germline V gene, CDR1 is MDHEN and CDR2 is SYDVKM. The CDR3 loop reads CASSLRPYRTGNTIYF. For the CDR3, the DNA is TGTGCCAGCAGTTTACGACCTTACAGAACTGGAAACACCATATATTTT.

The chain joins TRBV15 to TRBJ2-5; D perhaps matches TRBD2 (6 bases). The CDR3 runs 15 residues. V was trimmed by 0 bases and J by 5 bases, leaving 13 bases between them. Germline values: CDR1 LNHNV, CDR2 YYDKDF (reference sequence). The CDR3 bases are TGTGCCACCAGCAGAGACCACACTGGAGGGGAGACCCAGTACTTC. It is translated as CATSRDHTGGETQYF.

The chain carries TRBV27 and TRBJ1-5, with 8 bases matching TRBD1. The V gene end was trimmed by 5 bases and the J gene end by 7 bases; junction bases not matched to a gene: 16. This CDR3 has 17 residues. Germline-derived CDR1 and CDR2 are MNHEY and SMNVEV (reference sequence). CDR3 loop: CASSPRIMTGALQPQHF. The CDR3 coding sequence is TGTGCCAGCAGTCCCCGCATTATGACAGGGGCTTTACAGCCCCAGCATTTT.

The chain links TRBV19 to TRBJ2-5, with 9 bases that match TRBD1. V trimming: 4 bases; J trimming: 5 bases; junction bases outside the gene matches: 2. The CDR3 totals 13 residues. The germline V gene encodes CDR1 LNHDA and CDR2 SQIVND (reference sequence). CDR3 DNA sequence: TGTGCCAGTAGTAGGGACAGGGACGAGACCCAGTACTTC. This gives the protein CASSRDRDETQYF.

As concerns this clone: Other DNA sequences in this sample translate to the same CDR3. The chain is built from TRBV28 and TRBJ1-2; 7 positions match TRBD1. CDR3 length equals 13 residues. The V gene end was trimmed by 6 bases and the J gene end by 4 bases; junction bases not matched to a gene: 5. The germline V gene encodes CDR1 MDHEN and CDR2 SYDVKM. CDR3 in amino acids: CASSPHRGYGYTF. The CDR3 DNA reads TGTGCCAGCAGCCCCCACAGGGGCTATGGCTACACCTTC.

J is TRBJ2-5 and V is TRBV5-1; D is perhaps TRBD1 (6 bases). Trimming shortened V by 8 bases and J by 3 bases, and 14 bases separated the two germline ends. The CDR3 sequence is 13 residues long. CDR1 is SGHRS and CDR2 is YFSETQ in the germline V gene. CDR3 nucleotide sequence: TGCGCCAGTGGTGACAGGTCTGAAGAGACCCAGTACTTC. Protein sequence: CASGDRSEETQYF.

This clone appeared a single time. The V and J genes are TRBV21-1 and TRBJ2-1; the table's D call of TRBD2 was not tested on the DNA. TRBV21-1 is an annotated pseudogene. This CDR3 comprises 20 residues. CDR3 DNA: TGTGCCAGCAGCTCCAGGGGACTAGCGGGGTTGTTGGGGTTATACAATGAGCAGTTCTTC. Amino acids: CASSSRGLAGLLGLYNEQFF.

V gene TRBV11-3 combines with J gene TRBJ2-1; TRBD2 agrees at 14 bases. Per germline, CDR1 SGHNT and CDR2 YENEEA. With V trimmed by 5 bases and J by 9 bases, 6 bases remained unmatched. The CDR3 loop spans 15 amino acids. The CDR3 sequence is CASSPGLAGGSEQFF. CDR3 nucleotides: TGTGCCAGCAGCCCCGGACTAGCGGGAGGATCTGAGCAGTTCTTC.

V usage is TRBV6-5 and J usage is TRBJ1-2; tentative D call: TRBD1 (6 bases). V was cut by 7 bases and J by 8 bases, with 20 bases left in between. This CDR3 is 14 amino acids long. Germline CDR1 is MNHEY and CDR2 is SVGAGI. DNA for the CDR3: TGTGCCAGCAAAACCCGGACGGCGAGGGGGGGCTACACCTTC. Translating gives CASKTRTARGGYTF.

The rearrangement uses TRBV18 and TRBJ1-4; no clear D. CDR1 is KGHSH and CDR2 is LQKENI in the germline V gene. The CDR3 runs to 13 residues. Trimming took 3 bases from V and 8 from J, leaving 10 bases between them. The CDR3 region is CASSPLKTEKLFF. Here the CDR3 DNA reads TGTGCCAGCTCACCGCTTAAAACAGAAAAACTGTTTTTT.

This clone was seen more than once but under ten times. The CDR3 is CASSSRASYEQYF. The CDR3 DNA follows: TGTGCCAGCAGCTCCAGGGCCTCCTACGAGCAGTACTTC. The rearrangement joins TRBV7-6 to TRBJ2-7; a weak D match, TRBD1 (5 bases). Germline V lookup: CDR1 SGHVS, CDR2 FNYEAQ. The ends were cut back, 4 bases at V and 0 bases at J, with 7 bases in the middle. The CDR3 is 13 amino acids. Full variable domain (rest looked up from reference TRBV7-6 and TRBJ2-7): GAGVSQSPRYKVTKRGQDVALRCDPISGHVSLYWYRQALGQGPEFLTYFNYEAQQDKSGLPNDRFSAERPEGSISTLTIQRTEQRDSAMYRCASSSRASYEQYFGPGTRLTVT.

This chain joins TRBV3-1 (or the pseudogene TRBV3-2) and TRBJ2-3; D is unclear. V lost 1 base to trimming and J lost 5 bases, with 7 bases between them. The CDR3 runs to 13 residues. CDR1 and CDR2 from the germline V gene are LGHDT and YNNKEL (reference sequence). The CDR3 reads CASSQVEKDTQYF. CDR3 DNA: TGTGCCAGCAGCCAAGTAGAGAAAGATACGCAGTATTTT.

V gene TRBV20-1 combines with J gene TRBJ1-3, with TRBD1 matching over 7 bases. The CDR3 covers 14 residues. Germline CDR1 DFQATT, CDR2 SNEGSKA (reference sequence). V lost 3 bases and J lost 4; bases outside the gene matches: 6. CDR3 sequence (DNA): TGCAGTGCTAGTATCCAGGACAGGGGAAACACCATATATTTT. Encoded protein: CSASIQDRGNTIYF.

The chain is built from TRBV7-9 and TRBJ1-1; 8 bases fit TRBD1. In germline, CDR1 is SEHNR, CDR2 FQNEAQ (reference sequence). The CDR3 is 12 amino acids. The V segment lost 4 bases and the J segment 12 bases; nucleotides outside the gene matches: 7. The CDR3 DNA reads TGTGCCAGCAGCTCTGGACAGGGAAGGCCTTTCTTT. Amino acid sequence: CASSSGQGRPFF.